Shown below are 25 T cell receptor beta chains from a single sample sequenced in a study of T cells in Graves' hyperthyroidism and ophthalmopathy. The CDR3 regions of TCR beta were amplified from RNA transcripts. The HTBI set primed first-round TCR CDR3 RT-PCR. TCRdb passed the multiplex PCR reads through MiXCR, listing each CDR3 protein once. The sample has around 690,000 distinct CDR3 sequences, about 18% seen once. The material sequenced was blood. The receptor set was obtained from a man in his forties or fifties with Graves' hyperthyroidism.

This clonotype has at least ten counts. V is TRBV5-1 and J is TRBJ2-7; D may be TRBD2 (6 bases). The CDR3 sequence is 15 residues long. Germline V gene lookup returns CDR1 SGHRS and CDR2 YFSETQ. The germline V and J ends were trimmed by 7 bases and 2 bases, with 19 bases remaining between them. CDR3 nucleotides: TGCGCCAGCTCCTTAGGAGGGAGTGGGGCCTACGAGCAGTACTTC. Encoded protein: CASSLGGSGAYEQYF. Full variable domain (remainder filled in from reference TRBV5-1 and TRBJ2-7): KAGVTQTPRYLIKTRGQQVTLSCSPISGHRSVSWYQQTPGQGLQFLFEYFSETQRNKGNFPGRFSGRQFSNSRSEMNVSTLELGDSALYLCASSLGGSGAYEQYFGPGTRLTVT.

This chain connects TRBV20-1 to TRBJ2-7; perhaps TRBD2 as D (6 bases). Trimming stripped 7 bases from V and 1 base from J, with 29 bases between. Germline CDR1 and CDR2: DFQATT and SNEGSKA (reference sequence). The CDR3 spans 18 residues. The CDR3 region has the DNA TGCAGTGTAGCCAATGAACTCCTCGTGCGGGACCCTTCCTACGAGCAGTACTTC. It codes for CSVANELLVRDPSYEQYF.

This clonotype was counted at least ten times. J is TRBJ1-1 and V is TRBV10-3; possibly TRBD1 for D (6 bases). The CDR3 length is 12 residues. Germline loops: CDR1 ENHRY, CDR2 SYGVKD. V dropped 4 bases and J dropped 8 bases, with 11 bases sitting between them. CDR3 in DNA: TGTGCCATCAGTGCGGACAGAGAAGAAGCTTTCTTT. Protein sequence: CAISADREEAFF.

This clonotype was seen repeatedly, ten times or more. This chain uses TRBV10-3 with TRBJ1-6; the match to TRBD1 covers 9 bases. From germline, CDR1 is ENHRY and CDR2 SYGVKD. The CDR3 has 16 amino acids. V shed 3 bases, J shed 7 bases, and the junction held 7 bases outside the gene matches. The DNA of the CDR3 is TGTGCCATCAGTGACTCCTCTGGGACAGGGAATTCACCCCTCCACTTT. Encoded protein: CAISDSSGTGNSPLHF.

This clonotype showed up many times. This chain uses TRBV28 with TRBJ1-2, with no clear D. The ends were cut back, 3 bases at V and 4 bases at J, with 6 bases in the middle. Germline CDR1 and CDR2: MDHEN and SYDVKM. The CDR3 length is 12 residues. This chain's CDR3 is CASSFGSYGYTF. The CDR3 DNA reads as TGTGCCAGCAGTTTCGGAAGCTATGGCTACACCTTC.

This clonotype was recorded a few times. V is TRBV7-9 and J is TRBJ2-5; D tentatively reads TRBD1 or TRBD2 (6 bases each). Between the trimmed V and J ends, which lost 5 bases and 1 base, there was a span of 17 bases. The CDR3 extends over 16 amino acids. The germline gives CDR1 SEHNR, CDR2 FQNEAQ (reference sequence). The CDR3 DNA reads TGTGCCAGCAGCCAGCTGGGGGGCCCCCCCCAAGAGACCCAGTACTTC. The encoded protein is CASSQLGGPPQETQYF.

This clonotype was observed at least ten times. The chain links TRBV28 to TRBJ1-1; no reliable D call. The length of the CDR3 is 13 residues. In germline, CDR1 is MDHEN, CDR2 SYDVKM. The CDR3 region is CAAATGPNTEAFF. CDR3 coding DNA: TGTGCTGCCGCCACGGGCCCCAACACTGAAGCTTTCTTT.

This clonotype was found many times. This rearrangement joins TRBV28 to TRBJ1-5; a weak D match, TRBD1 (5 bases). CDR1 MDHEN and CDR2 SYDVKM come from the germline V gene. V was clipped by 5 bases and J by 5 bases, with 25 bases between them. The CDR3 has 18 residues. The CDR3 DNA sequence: TGTGCCAGCAGTCTCGCCTACGACAGCTTGGGGAGAGATCAGCCCCAGCATTTT. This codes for CASSLAYDSLGRDQPQHF.

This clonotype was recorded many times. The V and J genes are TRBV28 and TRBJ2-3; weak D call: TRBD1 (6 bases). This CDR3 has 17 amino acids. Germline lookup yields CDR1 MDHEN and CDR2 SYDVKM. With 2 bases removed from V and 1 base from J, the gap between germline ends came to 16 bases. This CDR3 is CASSLPLTGEGTDTQYF. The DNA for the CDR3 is TGTGCCAGCAGTTTACCCCTGACAGGAGAGGGCACAGATACGCAGTATTTT.

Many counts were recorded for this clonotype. DNA of the CDR3: TGTGCCAGCAGGGGACAGATAGGGAGCTACGAGCAGTACTTC. Residues: CASRGQIGSYEQYF. The V and J genes are TRBV28 and TRBJ2-7; 7 nucleotides agree with TRBD1. The CDR3 is made up of 14 amino acids. Germline CDR1 is MDHEN and CDR2 is SYDVKM. V lost 6 bases to trimming and J lost 3 bases; unmatched junction nucleotides: 8.

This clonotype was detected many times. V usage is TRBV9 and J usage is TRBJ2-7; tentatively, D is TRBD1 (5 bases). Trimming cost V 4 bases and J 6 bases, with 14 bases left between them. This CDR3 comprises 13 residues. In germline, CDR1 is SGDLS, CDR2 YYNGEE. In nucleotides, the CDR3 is TGTGCCAGCAGCCCAGAACGACAGAGCGAGCAGTACTTC. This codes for CASSPERQSEQYF.

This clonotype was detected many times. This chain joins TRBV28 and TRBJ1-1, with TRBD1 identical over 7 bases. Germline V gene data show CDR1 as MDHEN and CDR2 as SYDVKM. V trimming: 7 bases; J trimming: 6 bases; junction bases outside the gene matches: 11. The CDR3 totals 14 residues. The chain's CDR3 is CASTIRGGRAEAFF. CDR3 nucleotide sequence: TGTGCCAGCACTATCAGGGGGGGGCGGGCTGAAGCTTTCTTT.

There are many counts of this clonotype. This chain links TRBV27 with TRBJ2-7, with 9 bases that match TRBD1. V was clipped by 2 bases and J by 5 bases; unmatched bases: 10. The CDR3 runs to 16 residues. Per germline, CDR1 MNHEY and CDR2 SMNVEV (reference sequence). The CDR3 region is CASSLKQGAPLDEQYF. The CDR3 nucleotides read TGTGCCAGCAGTTTAAAACAGGGGGCCCCACTCGACGAGCAGTACTTC.

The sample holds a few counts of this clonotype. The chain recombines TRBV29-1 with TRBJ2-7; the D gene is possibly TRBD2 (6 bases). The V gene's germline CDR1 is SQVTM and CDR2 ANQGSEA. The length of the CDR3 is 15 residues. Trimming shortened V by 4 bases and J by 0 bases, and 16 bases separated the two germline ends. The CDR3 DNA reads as TGCAGCGTTGGAGGGCTAGCGACGAGCTCCTACGAGCAGTACTTC. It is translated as CSVGGLATSSYEQYF.

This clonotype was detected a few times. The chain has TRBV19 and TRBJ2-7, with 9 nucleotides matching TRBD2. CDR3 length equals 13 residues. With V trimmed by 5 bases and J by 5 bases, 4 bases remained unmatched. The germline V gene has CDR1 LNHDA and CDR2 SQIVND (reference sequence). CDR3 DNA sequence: TGTGCCAGTAGTGTGGGACTAGCTGACGAGCAGTACTTC. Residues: CASSVGLADEQYF.

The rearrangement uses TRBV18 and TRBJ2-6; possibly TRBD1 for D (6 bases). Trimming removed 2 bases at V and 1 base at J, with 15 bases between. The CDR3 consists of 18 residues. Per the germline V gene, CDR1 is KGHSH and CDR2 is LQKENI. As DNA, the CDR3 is TGTGCCAGCTCACCAATGGCAGGGGATAGTTCTGGGGCCAACGTCCTGACTTTC. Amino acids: CASSPMAGDSSGANVLTF.

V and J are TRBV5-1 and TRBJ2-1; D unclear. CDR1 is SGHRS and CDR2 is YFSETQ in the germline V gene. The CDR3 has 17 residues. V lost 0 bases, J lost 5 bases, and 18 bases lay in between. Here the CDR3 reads CASSLGGSREANNEQFF. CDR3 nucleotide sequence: TGCGCCAGCAGCTTGGGGGGATCGAGAGAGGCGAACAATGAGCAGTTCTTC.

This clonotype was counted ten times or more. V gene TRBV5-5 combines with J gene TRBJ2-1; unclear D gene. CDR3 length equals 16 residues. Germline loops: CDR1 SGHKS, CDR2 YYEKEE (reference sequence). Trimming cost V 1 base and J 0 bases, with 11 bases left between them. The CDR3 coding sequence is TGTGCCAGCAGCTTGAGCCCAGGCCTCTCCTACAATGAGCAGTTCTTC. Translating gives CASSLSPGLSYNEQFF.

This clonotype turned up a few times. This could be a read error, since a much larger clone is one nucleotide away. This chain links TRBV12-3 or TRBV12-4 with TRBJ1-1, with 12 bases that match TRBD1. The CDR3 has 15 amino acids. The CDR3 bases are TGTGCCAGCAGTTTATCTGGGACAGGGGGCACTGAAGCTCTCTTT. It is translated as CASSLSGTGGTEALF.

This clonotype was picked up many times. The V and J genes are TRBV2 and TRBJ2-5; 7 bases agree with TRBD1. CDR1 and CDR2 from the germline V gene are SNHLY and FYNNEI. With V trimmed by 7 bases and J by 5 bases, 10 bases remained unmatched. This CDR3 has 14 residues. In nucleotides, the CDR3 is TGTGCCAGCACCTTGGACAGGAACGTGGAGACCCAGTACTTC. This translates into CASTLDRNVETQYF.

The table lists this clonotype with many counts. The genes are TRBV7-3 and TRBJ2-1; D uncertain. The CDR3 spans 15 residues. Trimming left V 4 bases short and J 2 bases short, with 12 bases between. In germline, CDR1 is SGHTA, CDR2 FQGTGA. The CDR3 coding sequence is TGTGCCAGCAGCTACAATCTTGGGGCCTACAATGAGCAGTTCTTC. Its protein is CASSYNLGAYNEQFF. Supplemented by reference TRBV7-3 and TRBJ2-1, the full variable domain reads GAGVSQTPSNKVTEKGKYVELRCDPISGHTALYWYRQSLGQGPEFLIYFQGTGAADDSGLPNDRFFAVRPEGSVSTLKIQRTERGDSAVYLCASSYNLGAYNEQFFGPGTRLTVL.

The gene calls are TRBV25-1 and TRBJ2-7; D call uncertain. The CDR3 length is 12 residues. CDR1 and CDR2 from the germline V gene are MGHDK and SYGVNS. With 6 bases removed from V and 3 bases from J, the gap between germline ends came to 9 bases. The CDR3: CASSGPNYEQYF. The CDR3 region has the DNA TGTGCCAGCAGCGGACCTAACTACGAGCAGTACTTC.

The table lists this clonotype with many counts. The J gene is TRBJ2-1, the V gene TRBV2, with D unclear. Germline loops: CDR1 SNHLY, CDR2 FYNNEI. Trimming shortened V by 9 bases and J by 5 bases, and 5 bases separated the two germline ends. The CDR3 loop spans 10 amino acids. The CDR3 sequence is CARENNEQFF. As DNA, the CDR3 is TGTGCCAGGGAGAACAATGAGCAGTTCTTC.

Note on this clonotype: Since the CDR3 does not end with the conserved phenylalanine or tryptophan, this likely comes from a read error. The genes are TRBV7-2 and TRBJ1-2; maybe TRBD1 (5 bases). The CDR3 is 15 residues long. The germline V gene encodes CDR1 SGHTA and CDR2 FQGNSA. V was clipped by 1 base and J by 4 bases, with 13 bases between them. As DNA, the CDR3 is TGTGCCAGCAGCTTAGTGGTTGGGGGAGTCTATGGCTACACCCTC. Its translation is CASSLVVGGVYGYTL.

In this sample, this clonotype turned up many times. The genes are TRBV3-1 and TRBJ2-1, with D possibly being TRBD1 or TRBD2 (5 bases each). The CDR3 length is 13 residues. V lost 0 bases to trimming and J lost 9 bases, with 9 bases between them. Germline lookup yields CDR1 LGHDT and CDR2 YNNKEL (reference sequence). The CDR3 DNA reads TGTGCCAGCAGCCAAGATCGGGGCGGTGAGCAGTTCTTC. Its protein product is CASSQDRGGEQFF.